These 3 T cell receptor beta chains were sequenced from one sample in a study of cytomegalovirus exposure and HLA in healthy donors (TCRdb year 2017). The library relied on the immunoSEQ multiplex PCR assay. Drawn from immuneACCESS, this table holds only the in-frame rearrangements with V and J called that TCRdb kept. Clones are partly lost; checked studies trace under half to an unresolved V gene and leave the rest unexplained. This sample gives 140,000 or so clones in total; approximately 90% of them show up just once. Less than 8% of the sample is in the top ten clones. Sequencing input: PBMCs. These TCRs come from a woman between 25 and 40 years old in good health and CMV-seropositive.

J is TRBJ2-3 and V is TRBV28; the match to TRBD2 covers 10 bases. J was trimmed by 1 base and V by 8 bases; bases with no gene match: 3. This CDR3 is built from 14 residues. Germline CDR1 is MDHEN and CDR2 is SYDVKM. The CDR3 loop reads CASLGTSGTDTQYF. In DNA form, the CDR3 reads TGTGCCAGCTTAGGGACTAGCGGCACAGATACGCAGTATTTT.

The chain has TRBV7-2 and TRBJ2-3; 8 bases match TRBD2. Trimming at V came to 3 bases and at J to 5 bases, leaving 7 bases not matched to a gene. The V gene's germline CDR1 is SGHTA and CDR2 FQGNSA. This CDR3 is 15 amino acids long. The CDR3 DNA follows: TGTGCCAGCAGCTTTGCAGCGGGAGCTGGAGATACGCAGTATTTT. This sequence encodes CASSFAAGAGDTQYF.

V and J are TRBV5-1 and TRBJ1-1; weak D call: TRBD1 (6 bases). V shed 5 bases and J shed 0 bases, with 14 bases lying between them. From germline, CDR1 is SGHRS and CDR2 YFSETQ. The CDR3 loop spans 15 amino acids. The CDR3 DNA follows: TGCGCCAGCAGTCTCCCGGGGGGGCTGAACACTGAAGCTTTCTTT. Protein product: CASSLPGGLNTEAFF.